The rows below give T cell receptor beta chains drawn from one sample of a study of blood T cell repertoires in COVID-19. Data came from immunoSEQ multiplex PCR; TCRdb stores just in-frame clones and leaves some out. The table includes 140,000 to 150,000 clones, around 87% detected once. Sequencing was done on a sample of PBMCs or T cells enriched from blood (not recorded which). These receptors all come from a man aged 55 to 70 who had recovered from COVID-19. CDR3s leave out the opening cysteine and the closing phenylalanine or tryptophan. The order of the fields is V gene, J gene, CDR3 protein.

v_call: TRBV11-2; j_call: TRBJ1-4; cdr3_aa: ASSPPARRSNEKLF
v_call: TRBV7-9; j_call: TRBJ2-7; cdr3_aa: ASSTPRQGYSYEQY
v_call: TRBV29-1; j_call: TRBJ2-1; cdr3_aa: SSREVNEQF
v_call: TRBV29-1; j_call: TRBJ2-2; cdr3_aa: SGEGLDTGELF
v_call: TRBV2; j_call: TRBJ2-7; cdr3_aa: ASTPGQGKYEQY
v_call: TRBV11-2; j_call: TRBJ1-4; cdr3_aa: ASSSKGGHAGKLF
v_call: TRBV27; j_call: TRBJ2-1; cdr3_aa: ASSLFQGIIYNEQF
v_call: TRBV2; j_call: TRBJ2-2; cdr3_aa: ASSRTSGGNGELF
v_call: TRBV28; j_call: TRBJ2-7; cdr3_aa: ASSPPRPGQGSEQY
v_call: TRBV28; j_call: TRBJ1-5; cdr3_aa: ASSPGGPQH
v_call: TRBV30; j_call: TRBJ1-6; cdr3_aa: ARADSYNSPLH